These 32 T cell receptor beta chains share one sample of origin, sequenced in a study of shared clonotypes between healthy human individuals. Generated by immunoSEQ multiplex PCR, the TCRdb table keeps only in-frame clones and is missing some. The table records 1.5 million to 1.9 million clones, under 99% of them present only once. What was sequenced was naive CD4+ T cells sorted from blood. The subset here: CD45RA+ positively selected. These receptors came from a man aged 25-40 years in good health.

The chain uses TRBV11-3 and TRBJ2-2; D gene ambiguous. Germline V gives CDR1 SGHNT, CDR2 YENEEA. The CDR3 runs 13 residues. V was trimmed by 8 bases and J by 7 bases, leaving 14 bases between them. CDR3 loop: CASGPVEGGELFF. As DNA, the CDR3 is TGTGCCAGCGGCCCTGTTGAAGGCGGGGAGCTGTTTTTT.

This rearrangement joins TRBV25-1 to TRBJ2-1; the D gene could be TRBD1 or TRBD2 (5 bases each). This CDR3 contains 15 residues. V was clipped by 2 bases and J by 5 bases, with 13 bases between them. Germline lookup yields CDR1 MGHDK and CDR2 SYGVNS. This chain's CDR3 is CASSEPGRRHNEQFF. The CDR3 nucleotides are TGTGCCAGCAGTGAACCGGGACGGAGGCACAATGAGCAGTTCTTC.

The V gene is TRBV18, the J gene TRBJ2-7; TRBD1 aligns across 7 bases. Per germline, CDR1 KGHSH and CDR2 LQKENI. Trimming removed 3 bases from V and 2 bases from J; junction bases left unmatched: 10. The CDR3 extends over 16 amino acids. This chain's CDR3 is CASSPLAGTAAYEQYF. CDR3 DNA: TGTGCCAGCTCACCTTTGGCCGGGACAGCAGCCTACGAGCAGTACTTC.

In DNA form, the CDR3 reads TGTGCCAGCAGTTACTCGCCTACTTCGAACACCGGGGAGCTGTTTTTT. It codes for CASSYSPTSNTGELFF. The chain employs TRBV6-5 and TRBJ2-2, with D hard to call. The CDR3 covers 16 residues. The V end lost 0 bases, the J end lost 0 bases, and 8 bases lay between the germline ends. Germline V gives CDR1 MNHEY, CDR2 SVGAGI.

The chain couples TRBV18 to TRBJ2-7; a weak D match, TRBD2 (6 bases). V lost 3 bases, J lost 0 bases, and 12 bases lay in between. The CDR3 is 15 amino acids. Germline-derived CDR1 and CDR2 are KGHSH and LQKENI. CDR3 nucleotide sequence: TGTGCCAGCTCACCCGCGCGGGGTAGCTCCTACGAGCAGTACTTC. Amino acids: CASSPARGSSYEQYF. The full variable domain, with the rest looked up from reference TRBV18 and TRBJ2-7, is NAGVMQNPRHLVRRRGQEARLRCSPMKGHSHVYWYRQLPEEGLKFMVYLQKENIIDESGMPKERFSAEFPKEGPSILRIQQVVRGDSAAYFCASSPARGSSYEQYFGPGTRLTVT.

The genes are TRBV18 and TRBJ2-1; 8 bases are shared with TRBD2. CDR3 length: 17 residues. Per the germline V gene, CDR1 is KGHSH and CDR2 is LQKENI. V lost 2 bases, J lost 3 bases, and 9 bases stayed unmatched. CDR3 coding DNA: TGTGCCAGCTCACCATCGTCAACTAGCGGACTCTACAATGAGCAGTTCTTC. Protein product: CASSPSSTSGLYNEQFF.

To note about this clone: Other nucleotide sequences in the sample specify the same CDR3. The chain has TRBV27 and TRBJ2-7; D remains unclear. The CDR3 has 13 residues. CDR1 is MNHEY, CDR2 SMNVEV, per germline (reference sequence). Trimming took 0 bases from V and 1 from J, leaving 4 bases between them. The CDR3 DNA reads TGTGCCAGCAGTTTATCCCGATCCTACGAGCAGTACTTC. It codes for CASSLSRSYEQYF.

The CDR3 DNA reads TGTGCCAGCAGCTTGATCGGGGGGACTGAAGCTTTCTTT. Encoded protein: CASSLIGGTEAFF. The gene calls are TRBV7-2 and TRBJ1-1; possible D gene TRBD1, 5 bases. The CDR3 consists of 13 residues. V shed 3 bases and J shed 5 bases, with 10 bases lying between them. The germline V gene has CDR1 SGHTA and CDR2 FQGNSA.

V gene TRBV5-6 combines with J gene TRBJ2-5, with D uncertain. With the DNA end fitting TRBJ2-7 better, the J assignment may be wrong. CDR1 and CDR2 from the germline V gene are SGHDT and YYEEEE. CDR3 length equals 14 residues. The CDR3 sequence: CASSSRTIAYEQYF. CDR3 DNA sequence: TGTGCCAGCAGCTCCAGGACGATTGCCTACGAGCAGTACTTC.

The chain uses TRBV27 and TRBJ1-1; 10 bases align to TRBD1. The length of the CDR3 is 15 residues. V was pared by 2 bases and J by 1 base, with 1 base of the junction left unmatched. Looked up from germline, CDR1 is MNHEY and CDR2 is SMNVEV (reference sequence). Written as DNA, the CDR3 is TGTGCCAGCAGTTTAGGGGACAGGGGGAACACTGAAGCTTTCTTT. The encoded protein is CASSLGDRGNTEAFF.

The J gene is TRBJ2-5, the V gene TRBV13; 11 positions match TRBD1. In germline, CDR1 is PRHDT, CDR2 FYEKMQ (reference sequence). V lost 6 bases and J lost 5; bases outside the gene matches: 8. This CDR3 region has 15 residues. CDR3 DNA sequence: TGTGCCAGCAGTTTCCAACGGACAGGGGGCGAGACCCAGTACTTC. It translates to CASSFQRTGGETQYF.

Concerning this clone: The sample contains more than one DNA sequence encoding this CDR3. The chain links TRBV27 to TRBJ2-7; D gene ambiguous. This CDR3 has 13 amino acids. Per the germline V gene, CDR1 is MNHEY and CDR2 is SMNVEV (reference sequence). Trimming left V 2 bases short and J 1 base short, with 6 bases between. In DNA, the CDR3 is TGTGCCAGCAGTTTACCCGGATCCTACGAGCAGTACTTC. Translated, it gives CASSLPGSYEQYF.

CDR3 DNA: TGCAGTGCAAAGGAAAGCGGCGAGCAGTACTTC. Its protein product is CSAKESGEQYF. The rearrangement uses TRBV20-1 and TRBJ2-7; perhaps TRBD2 as D (5 bases). The germline V gene has CDR1 DFQATT and CDR2 SNEGSKA (reference sequence). The CDR3 extends over 11 amino acids. V shed 6 bases and J shed 6 bases, with 12 bases lying between them.

About this clone itself: Within the sample, other DNA sequences also encode this same CDR3. The chain combines TRBV5-6 with TRBJ2-5; D uncertain. The CDR3 spans 13 residues. Per the germline V gene, CDR1 is SGHDT and CDR2 is YYEEEE. Trimming took off 0 bases at V and 2 bases at J, with 5 bases between the two ends. The CDR3 DNA sequence: TGTGCCAGCAGCTTGGGGGGTCAAGAGACCCAGTACTTC. The encoded protein is CASSLGGQETQYF.

Concerning this clone itself: Within the sample, other DNA sequences also encode this same CDR3. The CDR3, as DNA: TGTGCCAGTAGTATCAGGGGCTCTGGAAACACCATATATTTT. Its translation is CASSIRGSGNTIYF. This chain connects TRBV19 to TRBJ1-3; tentative D call: TRBD1 (6 bases). The CDR3 has 14 residues. Germline V lookup: CDR1 LNHDA, CDR2 SQIVND (reference sequence). V dropped 3 bases and J dropped 0 bases, with 6 bases sitting between them.

The chain combines TRBV7-2 with TRBJ2-1, with TRBD1 identical over 8 bases. This CDR3 comprises 15 residues. The junction had 9 bases not matched to a gene; V was cut back by 4 bases and J by 7 bases. Germline values: CDR1 SGHTA, CDR2 FQGNSA. CDR3 coding DNA: TGTGCCAGCAGCTCAGCTTTCGGACAGGGTAATGAGCAGTTCTTC. Translation: CASSSAFGQGNEQFF. Complete variable domain (other parts from reference TRBV7-2 and TRBJ2-1): GAGVSQSPSNKVTEKGKDVELRCDPISGHTALYWYRQSLGQGLEFLIYFQGNSAPDKSGLPSDRFSAERTGGSVSTLTIQRTQQEDSAVYLCASSSAFGQGNEQFFGPGTRLTVL.

The CDR3 is CASGLPRLNRDSKYTSYPNGYTF. The CDR3, as DNA: TGTGCTAGTGGCTTACCAAGACTTAACCGGGACAGCAAATACACTTCGTATCCAAATGGCTACACCTTC. The chain joins TRBV12-5 to TRBJ1-2; TRBD1 agrees at 7 bases. This CDR3 is built from 23 residues. Per the germline V gene, CDR1 is LGHNT and CDR2 is FRNRAP. J was trimmed by 6 bases and V by 6 bases; bases with no gene match: 37.

The V call is TRBV7-8, the J call TRBJ1-4; unclear D gene. The CDR3 is 15 amino acids. Trimming removed 1 base at V and 0 bases at J, with 6 bases between. The germline V gene encodes CDR1 SGHVS and CDR2 FQNEAQ. The CDR3 sequence: CASSLDGATNEKLFF. In nucleotides, the CDR3 is TGTGCCAGCAGCTTAGACGGGGCAACTAATGAAAAACTGTTTTTT.

In the case of this clone: Additional DNA sequences in this sample encode the identical CDR3. This sequence joins TRBV20-1 and TRBJ1-1; no clear D. Trimming took 5 bases from V and 4 from J, leaving 8 bases between them. CDR1 is DFQATT and CDR2 is SNEGSKA in the germline V gene (reference sequence). The CDR3 extends over 11 amino acids. The DNA of the CDR3 is TGCAGTGCTCGGAGGCCCACTGAAGCTTTCTTT. This encodes CSARRPTEAFF.

This clone was seen only once. The V call is TRBV10-3, the J call TRBJ1-1, with 7 bases lining up with TRBD1. The V gene's germline CDR1 is ENHRY and CDR2 SYGVKD. The CDR3 has 15 residues. V dropped 3 bases and J dropped 7; count of bases not matched to a gene: 11. CDR3 protein: CAISDSFTGAGEAFF. The CDR3 coding sequence is TGTGCCATCAGTGACAGCTTTACAGGGGCTGGTGAAGCTTTCTTT.

The chain joins TRBV27 to TRBJ1-2; no clear D. V was clipped by 3 bases and J by 2 bases, with 13 bases between them. This CDR3 comprises 15 residues. The germline gives CDR1 MNHEY, CDR2 SMNVEV (reference sequence). This chain's CDR3 is CASSLYVGRNYGYTF. In DNA, the CDR3 is TGTGCCAGCAGTTTGTATGTCGGAAGAAACTATGGCTACACCTTC.

The genes are TRBV28 and TRBJ2-7; 8 positions match TRBD1. CDR1 is MDHEN, CDR2 SYDVKM, per germline. Trimming at V came to 2 bases and at J to 1 base, leaving 22 bases not matched to a gene. There are 21 residues in the CDR3. The CDR3 loop reads CASSLMGWRTGLVAESYEQYF. CDR3 sequence (DNA): TGTGCCAGCAGTTTAATGGGCTGGCGGACAGGGCTGGTAGCGGAGTCCTACGAGCAGTACTTC.

V and J are TRBV25-1 and TRBJ2-7, with D uncertain. This CDR3 region has 16 residues. V was trimmed by 5 bases and J by 2 bases, leaving 19 bases between them. CDR1 is MGHDK, CDR2 SYGVNS, per germline. The CDR3 coding sequence is TGTGCCAGCAGTCCCTATGGAACTTTGGGCCCCTACGAGCAGTACTTC. This translates into CASSPYGTLGPYEQYF.

The V gene is TRBV30, the J gene TRBJ2-1, with D possibly matching TRBD2 (6 bases). The germline gives CDR1 GTSNPN, CDR2 SVGIG (reference sequence). Between the trimmed V and J ends, which lost 7 bases and 15 bases, there was a span of 13 bases. The CDR3 contains 9 residues. CDR3 amino acids: CAFGGYRFF. The DNA of the CDR3 is TGTGCCTTTGGGGGGTACCGGTTCTTC.

This clone was recorded only once. The chain combines TRBV4-1 with TRBJ1-1; D gene ambiguous. Per the germline V gene, CDR1 is MGHRA and CDR2 is YSYEKL. The CDR3 is 14 amino acids. The V end was cut by 1 base, the J end by 5 bases, with 11 bases between. CDR3 DNA sequence: TGCGCCAGCAGCCAAGGTCGAGATGGGACTGAAGCTTTCTTT. It is translated as CASSQGRDGTEAFF.

The V call is TRBV5-1, the J call TRBJ2-3; D might be TRBD1 (5 bases). V dropped 4 bases and J dropped 2 bases, with 14 bases sitting between them. Germline CDR1 is SGHRS and CDR2 is YFSETQ. The CDR3 spans 15 residues. The CDR3 here is CASSLGPSSTDTQYF. The DNA of the CDR3 is TGCGCCAGCAGCCTGGGGCCCTCCTCCACAGATACGCAGTATTTT.

With regard to this clone: The same CDR3 can be traced to other DNA sequences in this sample. The chain uses TRBV20-1 and TRBJ1-1; the D is unclear. Trimming shortened V by 1 base and J by 5 bases, and 5 bases separated the two germline ends. This CDR3 comprises 11 residues. CDR1 and CDR2 (germline): DFQATT, SNEGSKA (reference sequence). As DNA, the CDR3 is TGCAGTGCTAGAGGGCAGACTGAAGCTTTCTTT. It encodes CSARGQTEAFF.

V and J are TRBV27 and TRBJ2-1; 14 bases align to TRBD2. The CDR3 totals 13 residues. The junction had 1 base not matched to a gene; V was cut back by 8 bases and J by 7 bases. The V gene's germline CDR1 is MNHEY and CDR2 SMNVEV (reference sequence). The CDR3 DNA reads as TGTGCCAGCGGGACTAGCGGGAGTAATGAGCAGTTCTTC. It specifies CASGTSGSNEQFF.

This chain uses TRBV18 with TRBJ2-7; 7 bases fit TRBD1. J lost 11 bases, V lost 2 bases, and 3 bases had no gene match. This CDR3 has 11 residues. Germline V CDR1 and CDR2: KGHSH, LQKENI. In DNA, the CDR3 is TGTGCCAGCTCACCAAGGGACAGAAAGTACTTC. Protein: CASSPRDRKYF.

The rearrangement joins TRBV7-9 to TRBJ1-4; possible D gene TRBD1, 6 bases. Trimming stripped 5 bases from V and 4 bases from J, with 17 bases between. Germline V gene lookup returns CDR1 SEHNR and CDR2 FQNEAQ (reference sequence). This CDR3 is 16 amino acids long. CDR3 DNA: TGTGCCAGCAGCAATCCCAGGGGAGGAGTTAATGAAAAACTGTTTTTT. Translated: CASSNPRGGVNEKLFF.

This chain joins TRBV5-1 and TRBJ2-1; unclear D gene. CDR1 and CDR2 (germline): SGHRS, YFSETQ. V was trimmed by 0 bases and J by 6 bases, leaving 13 bases between them. This CDR3 is 15 amino acids long. CDR3 in DNA: TGCGCCAGCAGCTTGGAACGGCAATGGGGCAATGAGCAGTTCTTC. It yields the protein CASSLERQWGNEQFF.

The chain couples TRBV27 to TRBJ1-1; D is ambiguous. Germline assignment: CDR1 MNHEY and CDR2 SMNVEV (reference sequence). Trimming stripped 5 bases from V and 3 bases from J, with 19 bases between. There are 16 residues in the CDR3. Here the CDR3 reads CASSLRGVVADTEAFF. For the CDR3, the DNA is TGTGCCAGCAGTCTTAGAGGAGTAGTTGCAGACACTGAAGCTTTCTTT.